Listed below are T cell receptor beta chains from one sample, sequenced in a study of T-cell memory formation after mild COVID-19. TCRdb ran MiXCR on the 5' RACE reads and lists one entry per CDR3 protein. The repertoire holds 260,000 or so distinct CDR3 sequences, 16% seen once, with 20% to 25% in the top ten. The sequenced sample was PBMCs or a T cell subset sorted from them (not recorded which). The receptor set was obtained from a young man who had mild COVID-19 (a few samples of this study predate the infection). Cell type and time point are not known. Each CDR3 is given with its conserved first and last residue.

CDR3 protein: CASSLGSSPLHF; J gene: TRBJ1-6; V gene: TRBV5-1
CDR3 protein: CASSLAGGVMNTEAFF; J gene: TRBJ1-1; V gene: TRBV5-6
CDR3 protein: CASSLAEGGGWVTEAFF; J gene: TRBJ1-1; V gene: TRBV5-1
CDR3 protein: CASSLGRAAASPLHF; J gene: TRBJ1-6; V gene: TRBV7-9
CDR3 protein: CASSDNDYGYTF; J gene: TRBJ1-2; V gene: TRBV28
CDR3 protein: CATLSGGAIDTQYF; J gene: TRBJ2-3; V gene: TRBV2
CDR3 protein: CASIRQGLNTGELFF; J gene: TRBJ2-2; V gene: TRBV11-2
CDR3 protein: CASSSRGGNNEQFF; J gene: TRBJ2-1; V gene: TRBV7-9
CDR3 protein: CASSAGLLGGDTQYF; J gene: TRBJ2-3; V gene: TRBV19
CDR3 protein: CASSYPGQGDEQYF; J gene: TRBJ2-7; V gene: TRBV6-6
CDR3 protein: CASSRTGAEGYTF; J gene: TRBJ1-2; V gene: TRBV6-6
CDR3 protein: CASSWDGGNTIYF; J gene: TRBJ1-3; V gene: TRBV7-9
CDR3 protein: CSAWDRLNYGYTF; J gene: TRBJ1-2; V gene: TRBV20-1
CDR3 protein: CSVVPFMNTEAFF; J gene: TRBJ1-1; V gene: TRBV29-1
CDR3 protein: CASSYGGETNEKLFF; J gene: TRBJ1-4; V gene: TRBV5-1
CDR3 protein: CASSEAGPPYEQYF; J gene: TRBJ2-7; V gene: TRBV5-1
CDR3 protein: CASSQTSGGADTQYF; J gene: TRBJ2-3; V gene: TRBV14
CDR3 protein: CASSLTGVRYGYTF; J gene: TRBJ1-2; V gene: TRBV5-5
CDR3 protein: CASSLGVMLPGELFF; J gene: TRBJ2-2; V gene: TRBV7-2
CDR3 protein: CASTMSGHGYTF; J gene: TRBJ1-2; V gene: TRBV12-3/TRBV12-4
CDR3 protein: CASSGTSGGKDTQYF; J gene: TRBJ2-3; V gene: TRBV2
CDR3 protein: CASSFRLAGGEETQYF; J gene: TRBJ2-5; V gene: TRBV7-9
CDR3 protein: CASSLELGGEQYF; J gene: TRBJ2-7; V gene: TRBV5-1
CDR3 protein: CAISGGLAGAGGVAKNIQYF; J gene: TRBJ2-4; V gene: TRBV10-3
CDR3 protein: CASSHVLAPYNEQFF; J gene: TRBJ2-1; V gene: TRBV3-1
CDR3 protein: CASTQTHTGRANQPQHF; J gene: TRBJ1-5; V gene: TRBV5-5
CDR3 protein: CASSPGLAGGLQETQYF; J gene: TRBJ2-5; V gene: TRBV7-9
CDR3 protein: CSARFADNTEAFF; J gene: TRBJ1-1; V gene: TRBV20-1
CDR3 protein: CASSVGGGLTYEQYF; J gene: TRBJ2-7; V gene: TRBV9
CDR3 protein: CASSQARGPGNTIYF; J gene: TRBJ1-3; V gene: TRBV4-3
CDR3 protein: CASSVGAVQGTLETQYF; J gene: TRBJ2-5; V gene: TRBV9
CDR3 protein: CANRLTSGGADTQYF; J gene: TRBJ2-3; V gene: TRBV12-3/TRBV12-4
CDR3 protein: CSVGTGGYNEQFF; J gene: TRBJ2-1; V gene: TRBV29-1
CDR3 protein: CATSEGTVQETQYF; J gene: TRBJ2-5; V gene: TRBV24-1
CDR3 protein: CASSYVLSGANVLTF; J gene: TRBJ2-6; V gene: TRBV6-2/TRBV6-3
CDR3 protein: CASSLRSRSREKLFF; J gene: TRBJ1-4; V gene: TRBV11-2
CDR3 protein: CASSLGTGVMNTEAFF; J gene: TRBJ1-1; V gene: TRBV12-3/TRBV12-4
CDR3 protein: CASSLAGTGITDTQYF; J gene: TRBJ2-3; V gene: TRBV5-1
CDR3 protein: CASSLDLNSPLHF; J gene: TRBJ1-6; V gene: TRBV7-9
CDR3 protein: CASSTTPQENTEAFF; J gene: TRBJ1-1; V gene: TRBV5-1
CDR3 protein: CSVDGRASGNTIYF; J gene: TRBJ1-3; V gene: TRBV29-1
CDR3 protein: CSARSVLNQPQHF; J gene: TRBJ1-5; V gene: TRBV20-1
CDR3 protein: CASSQWTTEPSF; J gene: TRBJ2-7; V gene: TRBV12-3/TRBV12-4
CDR3 protein: CASSRLRGRYNEQFF; J gene: TRBJ2-1; V gene: TRBV3-1
CDR3 protein: CASSLQGSYGYTF; J gene: TRBJ1-2; V gene: TRBV12-3/TRBV12-4
CDR3 protein: CATSAGQGANTQYF; J gene: TRBJ2-3; V gene: TRBV24-1
CDR3 protein: CASSPARTAQETQYF; J gene: TRBJ2-5; V gene: TRBV7-8
CDR3 protein: CASSWDSQQETQYF; J gene: TRBJ2-5; V gene: TRBV7-9